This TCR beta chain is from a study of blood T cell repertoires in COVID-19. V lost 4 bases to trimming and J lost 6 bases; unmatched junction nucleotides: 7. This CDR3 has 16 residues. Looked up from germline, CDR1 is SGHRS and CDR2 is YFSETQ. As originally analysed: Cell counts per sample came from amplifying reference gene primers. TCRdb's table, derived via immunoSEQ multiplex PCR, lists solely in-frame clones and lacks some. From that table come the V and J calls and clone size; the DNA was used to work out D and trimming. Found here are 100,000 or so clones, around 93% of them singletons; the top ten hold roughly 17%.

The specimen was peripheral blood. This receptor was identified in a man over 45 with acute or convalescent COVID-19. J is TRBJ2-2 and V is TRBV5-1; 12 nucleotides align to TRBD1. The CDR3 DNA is TGCGCCAGCAGCATGGGACAGGGGGCTTTATCCGGGGAGCTGTTTTTT. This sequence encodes CASSMGQGALSGELFF.